Shown below are 13 T cell receptor beta chains from a single sample sequenced in a study of CD8 T cells in ankylosing spondylitis. TCRdb re-called the 5' RACE reads through MiXCR, storing one row per CDR3 protein. Of 200,000 to 250,000 distinct CDR3 sequences in the sample, more than 9% are singletons; the top ten hold about 19%. Material: blood, either unsorted or a sorted T cell fraction (not recorded which). These TCRs come from a male donor with ankylosing spondylitis or in good health (not recorded which).

This clonotype was counted ten times or more. CDR3 amino acids: CSAGNPRSKAGVETQYF. CDR3 in DNA: TGCAGTGCCGGAAATCCCAGATCGAAAGCGGGGGTAGAGACCCAGTACTTC. The V gene is TRBV20-1, the J gene TRBJ2-5; 8 bases are shared with TRBD2. The CDR3 has 17 residues. V gave up 6 bases and J gave up 4 bases; unmatched junction bases: 19. Germline assignment: CDR1 DFQATT and CDR2 SNEGSKA (reference sequence).

This clonotype was found many times. This chain links TRBV5-1 with TRBJ1-2; possible D gene TRBD1, 6 bases. The V end was cut by 7 bases, the J end by 8 bases, with 21 bases between. This CDR3 comprises 14 residues. Germline CDR1 and CDR2: SGHRS and YFSETQ. This CDR3 reads CASHPGGLPGGYTF. The DNA for the CDR3 is TGCGCCAGCCATCCCGGGGGCCTCCCGGGCGGCTACACCTTC.

There are many counts of this clonotype. The chain links TRBV20-1 to TRBJ2-2, with D uncertain. This CDR3 region has 16 residues. Trimming cost V 5 bases and J 0 bases, with 16 bases left between them. Germline-derived CDR1 and CDR2 are DFQATT and SNEGSKA (reference sequence). As DNA, the CDR3 is TGCAGTGCTGGGCCGAGTGGGCACTCGAACACCGGGGAGCTGTTTTTT. This encodes CSAGPSGHSNTGELFF.

This chain connects TRBV7-2 to TRBJ2-7; D uncertain. The CDR3 spans 13 residues. CDR1 and CDR2 (germline): SGHTA, FQGNSA. With 3 bases removed from V and 3 bases from J, the gap between germline ends came to 9 bases. The CDR3 loop reads CASSFRFSYEQYF. For the CDR3, the DNA is TGTGCCAGCAGCTTCCGGTTCAGCTACGAGCAGTACTTC.

This clonotype was seen at least ten times. The chain has TRBV7-2 and TRBJ2-2, with D maybe TRBD2 (5 bases). Trimming pared 5 bases from V and 1 base from J, leaving 14 bases between. Germline V CDR1 and CDR2: SGHTA, FQGNSA. This CDR3 spans 16 amino acids. The CDR3: CASSKLQRGNTGELFF. The CDR3 DNA reads TGTGCCAGCAGCAAATTACAACGGGGGAACACCGGGGAGCTGTTTTTT. Complete variable domain (other parts from reference TRBV7-2 and TRBJ2-2): GAGVSQSPSNKVTEKGKDVELRCDPISGHTALYWYRQSLGQGLEFLIYFQGNSAPDKSGLPSDRFSAERTGGSVSTLTIQRTQQEDSAVYLCASSKLQRGNTGELFFGEGSRLTVL.

The gene calls are TRBV27 and TRBJ1-5, with D perhaps matching TRBD1 (5 bases). Germline lookup yields CDR1 MNHEY and CDR2 SMNVEV (reference sequence). This CDR3 region has 12 residues. Trimming took 5 bases from V and 9 from J, leaving 11 bases between them. The CDR3 sequence is CASSPGSGPQHF. CDR3 DNA sequence: TGTGCCAGCAGTCCAGGGTCCGGGCCCCAGCATTTT.

The table lists this clonotype with a few counts. The gene calls are TRBV7-8 and TRBJ2-7; 8 nucleotides match TRBD1. V shed 2 bases, J shed 4 bases, and the junction held 7 bases outside the gene matches. Germline V lookup: CDR1 SGHVS, CDR2 FQNEAQ. CDR3 size: 15 residues. For the CDR3, the DNA is TGTGCCAGCAGCTTACAGTGGGACAGGATTTACGAGCAGTACTTC. It codes for CASSLQWDRIYEQYF.

In its sample, this clonotype was seen many times. One junction end disagrees with the germline gene, perhaps due to a read error. This sequence joins TRBV7-7 and TRBJ2-3; D gene ambiguous. The CDR3 consists of 13 residues. The V gene's germline CDR1 is SSHAT and CDR2 FNYEAQ (reference sequence). Written as DNA, the CDR3 is TGTGCTAGCAGCTTAGAGTCGGCAGATACGCAGTATTTT. The encoded protein is CASSLESADTQYF.

Ten or more counts support this clonotype. V gene TRBV12-3 or TRBV12-4 combines with J gene TRBJ1-6, with D perhaps TRBD1 (5 bases). The length of the CDR3 is 15 residues. Deletions cut 3 bases from V and 4 bases from J, with 10 bases between. CDR3 in amino acids: CASSFGGTYNSPLHF. CDR3 coding DNA: TGTGCCAGCAGTTTTGGAGGGACGTATAATTCACCCCTCCACTTT.

About this clonotype itself: With a much larger clone just one base away, this may be a read error. V gene TRBV20-1 combines with J gene TRBJ2-2; D ambiguous. The V end was cut by 3 bases, the J end by 13 bases, with 24 bases between. The length of the CDR3 is 15 residues. CDR1 and CDR2 (germline): DFQATT, SNEGSKA (reference sequence). The CDR3 nucleotides read TGCAGTGCTAGTTCGTCGCAGAACCCAGCCCGGGTGCTGTTTTTT. This sequence encodes CSASSSQNPARVLFF.

This clonotype occurred many times. V is TRBV7-9 and J is TRBJ2-3; tentatively, D is TRBD2 (5 bases). V lost 3 bases to trimming and J lost 1 base, with 8 bases between them. Germline CDR1 is SEHNR and CDR2 is FQNEAQ (reference sequence). The CDR3 is made up of 14 amino acids. Here the CDR3 reads CASSFDGGTDTQYF. CDR3 DNA: TGTGCCAGCAGCTTCGACGGGGGCACAGATACGCAGTATTTT.

This clonotype was counted many times. This chain connects TRBV29-1 to TRBJ1-2, with TRBD1 matching 7 bases. V lost 2 bases and J lost 1; bases outside the gene matches: 1. The CDR3 is 13 residues long. Germline CDR1 reads SQVTM; CDR2 reads ANQGSEA. For the CDR3, the DNA is TGCAGCGTTGAAACAGGGGATAACTATGGCTACACCTTC. It yields the protein CSVETGDNYGYTF.

V is TRBV6-1 and J is TRBJ2-6; TRBD1 agrees at 9 bases. The germline V gene has CDR1 MNHNS and CDR2 SASEGT. The CDR3 is 18 amino acids. Trimming cost V 7 bases and J 0 bases; bases outside gene matches: 10. CDR3 sequence (DNA): TGTGCCAGCACCCCGGGACAGGGATACAGCTCTGGGGCCAACGTCCTGACTTTC. Its protein is CASTPGQGYSSGANVLTF.